This T cell receptor (beta chain) was captured in a study of CD8+ T cells in alopecia areata. Study-wide context: Tofacitinib ran 6 to 18 months, followed by 6 months off drug.

V dropped 3 bases and J dropped 4 bases, with 6 bases sitting between them. The CDR3 extends over 13 amino acids. From germline, CDR1 is SNHLY and CDR2 FYNNEI. Regarding treatment: oral pan-JAK inhibitor, 5-10 mg twice daily. Concerning this clone: Its antigen is unknown.

Sequencing relied on a cDNA template that was reverse transcribed from extracted RNA. This table comes from immunoSEQ multiplex PCR, and its TCRdb copy is limited to in-frame clones, with some not included. The profile shows about 210,000 clones, more than 45% of them singletons. Overall study results and limits: TCR sharing was clearer in mice than between patients, perhaps partly owing to patient HLA diversity.

The clonotype comes from a human donor with alopecia areata. The specimen was CD4+ T cells sorted from blood, collected at week 4, from a patient treated with tofacitinib. This chain uses TRBV2 with TRBJ2-2; D possibly corresponds to TRBD2 (5 bases). CDR3 protein: CASSEGSTGELFF. The CDR3 coding sequence is TGTGCCAGCAGTGAGGGGAGCACCGGGGAGCTGTTTTTT.